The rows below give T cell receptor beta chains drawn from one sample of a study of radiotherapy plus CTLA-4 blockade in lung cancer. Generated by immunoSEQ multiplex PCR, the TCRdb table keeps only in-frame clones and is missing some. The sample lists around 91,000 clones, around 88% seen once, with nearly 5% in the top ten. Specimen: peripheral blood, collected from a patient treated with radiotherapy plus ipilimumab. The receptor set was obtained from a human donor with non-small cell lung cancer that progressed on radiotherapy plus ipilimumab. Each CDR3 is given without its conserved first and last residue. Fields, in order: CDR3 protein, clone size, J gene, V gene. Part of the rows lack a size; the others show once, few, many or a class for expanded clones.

CDR3 protein: ASSRLGDYEQY; clone size: .; J gene: TRBJ2-7; V gene: TRBV7-9
CDR3 protein: ASSQSGTEGTEAF; clone size: .; J gene: TRBJ1-1; V gene: TRBV18
CDR3 protein: ASRQTSGNYEQY; clone size: few; J gene: TRBJ2-7; V gene: TRBV7-9
CDR3 protein: ASSTEGGVYNEQF; clone size: .; J gene: TRBJ2-1; V gene: TRBV5-1
CDR3 protein: ASSLAFAGGFSTDTQY; clone size: .; J gene: TRBJ2-3; V gene: TRBV5-1
CDR3 protein: SVTGRGETQY; clone size: .; J gene: TRBJ2-5; V gene: TRBV29-1
CDR3 protein: ASSQDRNYGYT; clone size: .; J gene: TRBJ1-2; V gene: TRBV5-6
CDR3 protein: ATQGGSSNTGELF; clone size: .; J gene: TRBJ2-2; V gene: TRBV27
CDR3 protein: ASNDRPGTEAF; clone size: .; J gene: TRBJ1-1; V gene: TRBV2
CDR3 protein: ASSLEGAGYNEQF; clone size: .; J gene: TRBJ2-1; V gene: TRBV5-1
CDR3 protein: ASGTDRGRTEAF; clone size: once; J gene: TRBJ1-1; V gene: TRBV5-6
CDR3 protein: ASSYLGGGTEAF; clone size: .; J gene: TRBJ1-1; V gene: TRBV6-6
CDR3 protein: ASSRDRWYEQY; clone size: .; J gene: TRBJ2-7; V gene: TRBV19
CDR3 protein: ASSPASSYEQY; clone size: .; J gene: TRBJ2-7; V gene: TRBV9
CDR3 protein: ASSFEGLNEQF; clone size: .; J gene: TRBJ2-1; V gene: TRBV11-3
CDR3 protein: ASGQRVNAGELF; clone size: .; J gene: TRBJ2-2; V gene: TRBV5-1
CDR3 protein: ASSLYKRPRSSDTQY; clone size: .; J gene: TRBJ2-3; V gene: TRBV27
CDR3 protein: ASSVVTSGSWNEQF; clone size: .; J gene: TRBJ2-1; V gene: TRBV7-2
CDR3 protein: ASKPSGRNTEAF; clone size: .; J gene: TRBJ1-1; V gene: TRBV5-1
CDR3 protein: ATSPRDIQETQY; clone size: .; J gene: TRBJ2-5; V gene: TRBV15
CDR3 protein: ASSEEGLNTGELF; clone size: few; J gene: TRBJ2-2; V gene: TRBV10-1
CDR3 protein: ASRQGGNYGYT; clone size: .; J gene: TRBJ1-2; V gene: TRBV19